Presented here are 6 T cell receptor beta chains from one specimen sequenced in a study of metastatic and nonmetastatic thyroid tumors. TCRdb reanalyzed the PCR reads via MiXCR. Of roughly 10,000 clones listed, 35% to 45% are singletons. No patient had received any treatment before thyroid surgery. Source material: tumor tissue. Receptors originate from a female donor with papillary thyroid cancer or a benign thyroid nodule (not recorded which). Some clones in this sample may be carry-over from other donors' samples.

The chain is built from TRBV4-1 and TRBJ2-7; D not certain. The V gene's germline CDR1 is MGHRA and CDR2 YSYEKL. This CDR3 is built from 15 residues. Trimming shortened V by 0 bases and J by 3 bases, and 12 bases separated the two germline ends. CDR3: CASSQDRARDYEQYF. The DNA for the CDR3 is TGCGCCAGCAGCCAAGATAGGGCTAGGGACTACGAGCAGTACTTC.

Ten or more counts support this clone. This clone may be a read error of a much larger clone one base away. The chain carries TRBV19 and TRBJ2-1; 14 bases line up with TRBD2. The CDR3 length is 19 residues. Germline V gene data show CDR1 as LNHDA and CDR2 as SQIVND (reference sequence). CDR3 region: CASSSGLAGGHLRANEQLF. Here the CDR3 DNA reads TGTGCCAGTAGTAGTGGACTAGCGGGGGGCCACCTGAGGGCCAATGAGCAGCTCTTC. The whole variable domain, filled in from reference TRBV19 and TRBJ2-1, reads DGGITQSPKYLFRKEGQNVTLSCEQNLNHDAMYWYRQDPGQGLRLIYYSQIVNDFQKGDIAEGYSVSREKKESFPLTVTSAQKNPTAFYLCASSSGLAGGHLRANEQLFGPGTRLTVL.

The chain employs TRBV20-1 and TRBJ2-3, with 9 bases identical to TRBD2. The germline gives CDR1 DFQATT, CDR2 SNEGSKA (reference sequence). V lost 3 bases to trimming and J lost 5 bases; unmatched junction nucleotides: 9. This CDR3 is 15 amino acids long. The CDR3 region is CSASRSGRRGDTQYF. The CDR3 nucleotides read TGCAGTGCTAGCCGTAGCGGGAGAAGGGGAGATACGCAGTATTTT.

This clone is medium-sized within its sample. V and J are TRBV5-1 and TRBJ2-5; 7 nucleotides line up with TRBD2. Germline V gene sequence: CDR1 SGHRS, CDR2 YFSETQ. The CDR3 contains 14 residues. With 4 bases clipped from V and 3 bases from J, the junction kept 6 bases outside the gene matches. In DNA form, the CDR3 reads TGCGCCAGCAGCCCCCAAGCGGGGAAAGAGACCCAGTACTTC. Translating it yields CASSPQAGKETQYF.

The chain is built from TRBV7-2 and TRBJ1-5; no reliable D call. This CDR3 has 12 residues. CDR1 SGHTA and CDR2 FQGNSA come from the germline V gene. V dropped 5 bases and J dropped 4 bases, with 6 bases sitting between them. The CDR3 region is CASSPVNQPQHF. The CDR3 DNA reads as TGTGCCAGCAGCCCGGTTAATCAGCCCCAGCATTTT.

The chain employs TRBV4-1 and TRBJ2-7, with 7 bases aligning to TRBD2. Germline V gene sequence: CDR1 MGHRA, CDR2 YSYEKL. The CDR3 sequence is 14 residues long. V lost 4 bases, J lost 2 bases, and 5 bases stayed unmatched. The CDR3 spells CASSLLAEPYEQYF. CDR3 nucleotide sequence: TGCGCCAGCAGCCTTCTAGCGGAGCCCTACGAGCAGTACTTC.